This T cell receptor (beta chain) was found in a study of blood T cell repertoires in COVID-19. Study at large: COVID-19 samples, acute and convalescent, were from the United States, Italy and Spain. In each case, the material was cDNA or gDNA derived from T cells, B-cell-depleted T cells, or PBMCs.

In the original workflow: Estimation of nucleated cell counts was performed using reference gene primer amplification. The method was immunoSEQ multiplex PCR; TCRdb's version includes in-frame clones alone and lacks a portion of them. That table is the source of V, J and clone size, and D and trimming were worked out from the DNA. The top ten clones hold around 20% of a sample with tens of thousands of clones, roughly 91% of them seen once. CDR3 size: 14 residues. Trimming took 7 bases from V and 10 from J, leaving 22 bases between them. From germline, CDR1 is ENHRY and CDR2 SYGVKD. Sequencing was carried out using peripheral blood. The genes are TRBV10-3 and TRBJ1-1, with D possibly matching TRBD1 (6 bases). The receptor's source is a human donor in a cohort sampled during active COVID-19. This CDR3 is CAITPLLGGQGAFF. CDR3 nucleotides: TGTGCCATCACTCCCCTCCTCGGGGGGCAGGGAGCTTTCTTT.